Listed below are T cell receptor beta chains from one sample, sequenced in a study of beta chain features in type 1 diabetes. This table comes from immunoSEQ multiplex PCR, and its TCRdb copy is limited to in-frame clones, with some not included. Among hundreds of thousands of clones listed, approximately 10% were seen once. The sample consisted of naive CD4+ T cells from blood. These receptor sequences come from a woman in her twenties or thirties in good health. CDR3s include the opening cysteine and the closing phenylalanine or tryptophan. D genes are given only for firm matches. Clone size is stated in some rows and not others, as once, few, many or a class when expanded.

D gene: NA
V gene: TRBV19
clone size: few
J gene: TRBJ2-1
CDR3 DNA: TGTGCCAGCCAGGGCGCATCCTACAATGAGCAGTTCTTC
CDR3 protein: CASQGASYNEQFF

D gene: NA
V gene: TRBV29-1
clone size: few
J gene: TRBJ2-7
CDR3 DNA: TGCAGCGTTGTTGGGCAGGCCGTAGGAACCTACGAGCAGTACTTC
CDR3 protein: CSVVGQAVGTYEQYF

D gene: TRBD2
V gene: TRBV9
clone size: few
J gene: TRBJ2-2
CDR3 DNA: TGTGCCAGCAGCGTAGCTACGGGACTATCGAACACCGGGGAGCTGTTTTTT
CDR3 protein: CASSVATGLSNTGELFF

D gene: TRBD1
V gene: TRBV10-3
clone size: few
J gene: TRBJ1-1
CDR3 DNA: TGTGCCATCAGTTCCGGGACAGCGAACACTGAAGCTTTCTTT
CDR3 protein: CAISSGTANTEAFF

D gene: TRBD1
V gene: TRBV2
clone size: NA
J gene: TRBJ1-1
CDR3 DNA: TGTGCCAGCCGACAGGGAGACACTGAAGCTTTCTTT
CDR3 protein: CASRQGDTEAFF

D gene: NA
V gene: TRBV7-9
clone size: few
J gene: TRBJ2-2
CDR3 DNA: TGTGCCAGCAGTTCAAGAGGGCGGAACACCGGGGAGCTGTTTTTT
CDR3 protein: CASSSRGRNTGELFF

D gene: NA
V gene: TRBV4-1
clone size: NA
J gene: TRBJ1-5
CDR3 DNA: TGCGCCAGCAGTAAGCAGGATGATGGTCAGCCCCAGCATTTT
CDR3 protein: CASSKQDDGQPQHF

D gene: TRBD2
V gene: TRBV5-4
clone size: few
J gene: TRBJ2-1
CDR3 DNA: TGTGCCAGCAGTACCACTAGCGGGAGTTACAATGAGCAGTTCTTC
CDR3 protein: CASSTTSGSYNEQFF

D gene: TRBD2
V gene: TRBV2
clone size: few
J gene: TRBJ2-7
CDR3 DNA: TGTGCCAGCAGGGCCTTTGCGGGAGGAATTGACGAGCAGTACTTC
CDR3 protein: CASRAFAGGIDEQYF

D gene: TRBD1
V gene: TRBV28
clone size: NA
J gene: TRBJ2-7
CDR3 DNA: TGTGCCAGCAGTCCGACAGGGTACTACGAGCAGTACTTC
CDR3 protein: CASSPTGYYEQYF

D gene: TRBD1
V gene: TRBV9
clone size: NA
J gene: TRBJ2-5
CDR3 DNA: TGTGCCAGCAGCGTAGGACAGGGGGCTAAAGAGACCCAGTACTTC
CDR3 protein: CASSVGQGAKETQYF

D gene: NA
V gene: TRBV4-2
clone size: NA
J gene: TRBJ2-3
CDR3 DNA: TGTGCCAGCAGCGCCTCTGGTTTGGCGGCTAGCACAGATACGCAGTATTTT
CDR3 protein: CASSASGLAASTDTQYF

D gene: TRBD2
V gene: TRBV27
clone size: few
J gene: TRBJ2-7
CDR3 DNA: TGTGCCAGCAGCATACTAGCGGGGGCCCCCGGGCAGTACTTC
CDR3 protein: CASSILAGAPGQYF

D gene: TRBD2
V gene: TRBV15
clone size: NA
J gene: TRBJ2-1
CDR3 DNA: TGTGCCACCAGCTCCCGACTAGCTTATATAAGCTCCTACAATGAGCAGTTCTTC
CDR3 protein: CATSSRLAYISSYNEQFF

D gene: TRBD1
V gene: TRBV18
clone size: NA
J gene: TRBJ2-7
CDR3 DNA: TGTGCCAGCTCACCGGGGACAGGGGCGTCCTACGAGCAGTACTTC
CDR3 protein: CASSPGTGASYEQYF

D gene: NA
V gene: TRBV18
clone size: few
J gene: TRBJ2-5
CDR3 DNA: TGTGCCAGCTCACCCCCACATTACCAAGAGACCCAGTACTTC
CDR3 protein: CASSPPHYQETQYF

D gene: TRBD1
V gene: TRBV25-1
clone size: NA
J gene: TRBJ2-3
CDR3 DNA: TGTGCCAGCAGCTCCATAACAGGGGGCGAGTCAGATACGCAGTATTTT
CDR3 protein: CASSSITGGESDTQYF

D gene: TRBD1
V gene: TRBV30
clone size: NA
J gene: TRBJ1-2
CDR3 DNA: TGTGCCTGGAGTGTACCAGGACAGGGGAGGAACTATGGCTACACCTTC
CDR3 protein: CAWSVPGQGRNYGYTF

D gene: TRBD2
V gene: TRBV30
clone size: NA
J gene: TRBJ2-1
CDR3 DNA: TGTGCCTGGAGTGAAACTAGCGGGTACAATGAGCAGTTCTTC
CDR3 protein: CAWSETSGYNEQFF

D gene: NA
V gene: TRBV5-6
clone size: NA
J gene: TRBJ2-5
CDR3 DNA: TGTGCCAGCAGCTTGGTAGTCCACCAAGAGACCCAGTACTTC
CDR3 protein: CASSLVVHQETQYF

D gene: TRBD1
V gene: TRBV7-8
clone size: few
J gene: TRBJ2-3
CDR3 DNA: TGTGCCAGCAGCACGCATCAGGGGGCAACGGGCACAGATACGCAGTATTTT
CDR3 protein: CASSTHQGATGTDTQYF

D gene: TRBD1
V gene: TRBV7-9
clone size: NA
J gene: TRBJ1-1
CDR3 DNA: TGTGCCAGCAGCCCACAGGGGTCTGAAGCTTTCTTT
CDR3 protein: CASSPQGSEAFF

D gene: NA
V gene: TRBV4-3
clone size: few
J gene: TRBJ1-1
CDR3 DNA: TGCGCCAGCAGCCAGTCAAGGGGGTACACTGAAGCTTTCTTT
CDR3 protein: CASSQSRGYTEAFF

D gene: TRBD1
V gene: TRBV25-1
clone size: few
J gene: TRBJ2-5
CDR3 DNA: TGTGCCAGCAGTGGGAGCCGGACAGGGAAAGAGACCCAGTACTTC
CDR3 protein: CASSGSRTGKETQYF

D gene: NA
V gene: TRBV19
clone size: few
J gene: TRBJ2-1
CDR3 DNA: TGTGCCAGTAGTATCAGGGCAGGGATGAACTCCTACAATGAGCAGTTCTTC
CDR3 protein: CASSIRAGMNSYNEQFF

D gene: TRBD1
V gene: TRBV18
clone size: few
J gene: TRBJ2-7
CDR3 DNA: TGTGCCAGCTCACCAGCTACAGGGGGCGGGGAGCAGTACTTC
CDR3 protein: CASSPATGGGEQYF

D gene: NA
V gene: TRBV11-2
clone size: NA
J gene: TRBJ2-7
CDR3 DNA: TGTGCCAGCAGCTTAGAAGCAGGGTTGTCATACGAGCAGTACTTC
CDR3 protein: CASSLEAGLSYEQYF

D gene: TRBD1
V gene: TRBV30
clone size: NA
J gene: TRBJ1-5
CDR3 DNA: TGTGCCTGGAACAGGGGTGGCAATCAGCCCCAGCATTTT
CDR3 protein: CAWNRGGNQPQHF

D gene: TRBD1
V gene: TRBV5-4
clone size: NA
J gene: TRBJ1-2
CDR3 DNA: TGTGCCAGCAGCTATTCAGGGGGCAGCGACTATGGCTACACCTTC
CDR3 protein: CASSYSGGSDYGYTF

D gene: TRBD1
V gene: TRBV15
clone size: few
J gene: TRBJ1-6
CDR3 DNA: TGTGCCACCAGCAGCAGACAGGGCGAAAATTCACCCCTCCACTTT
CDR3 protein: CATSSRQGENSPLHF

D gene: TRBD1
V gene: TRBV11-2
clone size: NA
J gene: TRBJ2-3
CDR3 DNA: TGTGCCAGCAGCTCGACAGGGGGCACAGATACGCAGTATTTT
CDR3 protein: CASSSTGGTDTQYF

D gene: TRBD1
V gene: TRBV28
clone size: NA
J gene: TRBJ1-1
CDR3 DNA: TGTGCCAGCAAAGGACAGGGGTGGACTGAAGCTTTCTTT
CDR3 protein: CASKGQGWTEAFF

D gene: TRBD1
V gene: TRBV9
clone size: NA
J gene: TRBJ1-1
CDR3 DNA: TGTGCCAGCAGCCCCTCAGGGGGCCGATTGACTGAAGCTTTCTTT
CDR3 protein: CASSPSGGRLTEAFF

D gene: TRBD2
V gene: TRBV28
clone size: NA
J gene: TRBJ2-1
CDR3 DNA: TGTGCCAGCAGTTTGGCCACCGGGACTAGCGGGATCGTGTTCTTC
CDR3 protein: CASSLATGTSGIVFF

D gene: TRBD1
V gene: TRBV29-1
clone size: NA
J gene: TRBJ2-7
CDR3 DNA: TGCAGCGTTGAAGATCCCCGGACAGGGGTCACTCGCGGGGAGCAGTACTTC
CDR3 protein: CSVEDPRTGVTRGEQYF

D gene: TRBD2
V gene: TRBV7-2
clone size: few
J gene: TRBJ2-3
CDR3 DNA: TGTGCCAGCAGCTTAAGCGGGACTAGCACAGATACGCAGTATTTT
CDR3 protein: CASSLSGTSTDTQYF

D gene: NA
V gene: TRBV19
clone size: NA
J gene: TRBJ2-1
CDR3 DNA: TGTGCCAGTAGTACCGGGATCCCCCACAATGAGCAGTTCTTC
CDR3 protein: CASSTGIPHNEQFF

D gene: TRBD1
V gene: TRBV6-5
clone size: NA
J gene: TRBJ1-2
CDR3 DNA: TGTGCCAGCAGTAGCCGGGACAGGGGTAGGAATGGCTACACCTTC
CDR3 protein: CASSSRDRGRNGYTF

D gene: TRBD2
V gene: TRBV19
clone size: NA
J gene: TRBJ2-7
CDR3 DNA: TGTGCCAGTAGACCTCCCGGCGGGAGATCGGCCGAGCAGTACTTC
CDR3 protein: CASRPPGGRSAEQYF

D gene: NA
V gene: TRBV6-5
clone size: NA
J gene: TRBJ2-7
CDR3 DNA: TGTGCCAGCAGTTACTCAGGCGGAAGCTACGAGCAGTACTTC
CDR3 protein: CASSYSGGSYEQYF

D gene: NA
V gene: TRBV6-5
clone size: NA
J gene: TRBJ1-1
CDR3 DNA: TGTGCCAGCAGTTACGGGCAGGGGAGGGTCACTGAAGCTTTCTTT
CDR3 protein: CASSYGQGRVTEAFF

D gene: TRBD2
V gene: TRBV5-6
clone size: NA
J gene: TRBJ2-7
CDR3 DNA: TGTGCCAGCAGCCCTGCCGGGGGACTAGCGGGAGACACCTACGAGCAGTACTTC
CDR3 protein: CASSPAGGLAGDTYEQYF

D gene: TRBD1
V gene: TRBV29-1
clone size: few
J gene: TRBJ2-3
CDR3 DNA: TGCAGCGCCAAGGGGGCAATTACAGATACGCAGTATTTT
CDR3 protein: CSAKGAITDTQYF

D gene: TRBD1
V gene: TRBV11-1
clone size: NA
J gene: TRBJ2-3
CDR3 DNA: TGTGCCAGCAGCTTAGCTCCACCAAGGACAGGGTCAGATACGCAGTATTTT
CDR3 protein: CASSLAPPRTGSDTQYF